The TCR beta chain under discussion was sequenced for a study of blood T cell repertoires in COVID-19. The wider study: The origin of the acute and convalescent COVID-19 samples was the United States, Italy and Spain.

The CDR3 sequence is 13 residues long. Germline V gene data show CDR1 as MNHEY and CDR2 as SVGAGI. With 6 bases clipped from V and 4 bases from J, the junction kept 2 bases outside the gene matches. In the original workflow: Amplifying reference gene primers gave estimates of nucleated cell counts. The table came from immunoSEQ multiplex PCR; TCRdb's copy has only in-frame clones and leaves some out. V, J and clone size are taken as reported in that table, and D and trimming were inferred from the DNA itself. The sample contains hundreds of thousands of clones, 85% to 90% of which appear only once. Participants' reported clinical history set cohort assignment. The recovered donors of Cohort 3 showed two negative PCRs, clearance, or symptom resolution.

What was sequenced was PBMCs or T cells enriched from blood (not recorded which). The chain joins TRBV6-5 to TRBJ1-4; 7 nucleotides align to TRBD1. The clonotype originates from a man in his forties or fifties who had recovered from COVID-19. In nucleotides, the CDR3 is TGTGCCAGCAGCCGGGACAGTAATGAAAAACTGTTTTTT. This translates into CASSRDSNEKLFF.